The entry below describes one TCR beta chain. Other DNA sequences of this sample code for an identical CDR3. The data belong to a study of cytotoxic CD8 clonotypes in ibrutinib-treated CLL. Background on the study: Specimens for response were gathered following a median 12 months of therapy, spanning 6 to 36.

Libraries of TCR beta were made from roughly 1.8 micrograms of genomic DNA that came from cryopreserved PBMCs. Depths of 1 in 200,000 to 1 in 1 million T cells were the sequencing target. Clones were read by immunoSEQ multiplex PCR, and TCRdb kept only the in-frame ones, dropping some. The table includes more than 11,000 clones, under 75% detected once. V was clipped by 0 bases and J by 4 bases, with 3 bases between them. The CDR3 has 12 residues. Germline V CDR1 and CDR2: LNHNV, YYDKDF (reference sequence). The clonotype originates from a human donor with chronic lymphocytic leukemia. Sample: PBMCs, taken before ibrutinib treatment. The genes are TRBV15 and TRBJ2-5, with no clear D. DNA for the CDR3: TGTGCCACCAGCAGAGATATAGAGACCCAGTACTTC. Translating it yields CATSRDIETQYF.